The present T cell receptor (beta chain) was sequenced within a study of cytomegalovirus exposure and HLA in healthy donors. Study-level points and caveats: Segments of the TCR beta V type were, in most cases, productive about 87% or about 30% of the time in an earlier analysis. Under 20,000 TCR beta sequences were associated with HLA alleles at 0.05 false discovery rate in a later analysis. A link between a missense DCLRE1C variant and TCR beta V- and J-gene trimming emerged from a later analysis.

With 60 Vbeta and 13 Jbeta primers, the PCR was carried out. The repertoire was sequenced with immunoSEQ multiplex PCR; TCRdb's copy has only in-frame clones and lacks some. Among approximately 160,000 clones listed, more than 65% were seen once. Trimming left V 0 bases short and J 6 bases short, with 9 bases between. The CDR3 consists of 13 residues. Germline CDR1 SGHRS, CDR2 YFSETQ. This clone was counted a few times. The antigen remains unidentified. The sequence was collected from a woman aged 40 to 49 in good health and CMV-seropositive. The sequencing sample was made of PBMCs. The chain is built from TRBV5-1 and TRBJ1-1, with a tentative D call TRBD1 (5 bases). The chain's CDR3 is CASSLAGGAEAFF. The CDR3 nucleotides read TGCGCCAGCAGCTTGGCCGGGGGGGCTGAAGCTTTCTTT.